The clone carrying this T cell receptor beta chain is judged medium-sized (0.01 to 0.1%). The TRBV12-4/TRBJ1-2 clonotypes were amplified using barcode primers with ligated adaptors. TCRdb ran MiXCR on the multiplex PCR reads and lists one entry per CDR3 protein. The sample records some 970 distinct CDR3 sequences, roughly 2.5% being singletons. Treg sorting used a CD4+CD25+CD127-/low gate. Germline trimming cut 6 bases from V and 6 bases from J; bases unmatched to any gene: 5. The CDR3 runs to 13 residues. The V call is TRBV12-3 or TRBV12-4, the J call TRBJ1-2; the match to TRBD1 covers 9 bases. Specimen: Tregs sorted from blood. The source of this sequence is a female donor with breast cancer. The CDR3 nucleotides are TGTGCCAGCAGCGGGACAGGGTCCGATGGCTACACCTTC. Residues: CASSGTGSDGYTF.